The 9 T cell receptor beta chains listed next were all sequenced from one sample in a study of blood T cells in healthy people across ages. The second PCR ran roughly 7 to 12 cycles with a sample-barcoded 5' primer and J-beta primers. TCRdb processed the 5' RACE reads anew with MiXCR; each CDR3 protein has one entry. The sample yields about 680,000 distinct CDR3 sequences, around half seen once. The material sequenced was blood. All receptors come from an older woman in good health.

The chain has TRBV10-3 and TRBJ2-3; the D gene could be TRBD1 or TRBD2 (5 bases each). Germline lookup yields CDR1 ENHRY and CDR2 SYGVKD. This CDR3 has 15 amino acids. Trimming cost V 4 bases and J 6 bases, with 17 bases left between them. The CDR3 DNA sequence: TGTGCCATCAGTGGCTCGGGACGGGACGGCGATACGCAGTATTTT. This gives the protein CAISGSGRDGDTQYF.

This chain connects TRBV2 to TRBJ2-2, with D perhaps matching TRBD1 (6 bases). The CDR3 has 14 residues. The germline V gene encodes CDR1 SNHLY and CDR2 FYNNEI. V was cut by 6 bases and J by 6 bases, with 14 bases left in between. CDR3 DNA: TGTGCCAGCAGCAAGGGTAACAGGGCCGGGGAGCTGTTTTTT. It is translated as CASSKGNRAGELFF. The full variable domain, its missing parts supplied by reference TRBV2 and TRBJ2-2, is EPEVTQTPSHQVTQMGQEVILRCVPISNHLYFYWYRQILGQKVEFLVSFYNNEISEKSEIFDDQFSVERPDGSNFTLKIRSTKLEDSAMYFCASSKGNRAGELFFGEGSRLTVL.

As concerns this clonotype: An end of the junction differs from the germline gene, which may be a read error. V and J are TRBV5-1 and TRBJ2-1; 11 bases fit TRBD1. The CDR3 is 15 residues long. The germline gives CDR1 SGHRS, CDR2 YFSETQ. Here the CDR3 reads CASRSEDRGLNGQFF. CDR3 bases: TGCGCCAGCAGGTCCGAGGACAGGGGGCTCAATGGGCAGTTCTTC.

This chain links TRBV28 with TRBJ2-4, with D possibly being TRBD2 (5 bases). The J call could be wrong; TRBJ2-7 is a better fit for the DNA end. The CDR3 loop spans 14 amino acids. Germline CDR1 reads MDHEN; CDR2 reads SYDVKM. The CDR3 loop is CASSLSGYVYEQYF. CDR3 DNA sequence: TGTGCCAGCAGTTTGTCGGGATACGTCTACGAGCAGTACTTC.

Only a few counts were recorded for this clonotype. The rearrangement uses TRBV7-9 and TRBJ1-2, with D tentatively TRBD1 (6 bases). Trimming left V 4 bases short and J 7 bases short, with 13 bases between. Germline V gene data show CDR1 as SEHNR and CDR2 as FQNEAQ (reference sequence). The CDR3 is 13 amino acids. The CDR3 bases are TGTGCCAGCAGCTGGTCAGGGGCAGCTGGCTACACCTTC. Translated, it gives CASSWSGAAGYTF.

The chain links TRBV27 to TRBJ2-1; a possible D gene is TRBD1 (5 bases). Germline V lookup: CDR1 MNHEY, CDR2 SMNVEV (reference sequence). The CDR3 sequence is 15 residues long. V dropped 3 bases and J dropped 3 bases, with 12 bases sitting between them. CDR3 sequence reads: CASSFTREFYNEQFF. The CDR3 DNA reads as TGTGCCAGCAGTTTTACCAGGGAATTCTACAATGAGCAGTTCTTC.

V usage is TRBV6-5 and J usage is TRBJ2-1, with 10 bases that match TRBD1. Trimming removed 0 bases from V and 8 bases from J; junction bases left unmatched: 7. CDR1 and CDR2 from the germline V gene are MNHEY and SVGAGI. This CDR3 comprises 16 residues. CDR3: CASSYSNPGTGDEQFF. The CDR3 nucleotides read TGTGCCAGCAGTTACTCGAATCCCGGGACAGGGGATGAGCAGTTCTTC.

This clonotype was seen more than once but under ten times. This sequence joins TRBV4-2 and TRBJ2-7, with TRBD2 matching 7 bases. The J call may be in error: the DNA end matches TRBJ2-5 better. Germline CDR1 reads LGHNA; CDR2 reads YNFKEQ. CDR3 length: 17 residues. CDR3 DNA sequence: TGTGCCAGCAGCCAGGGGCTGCGGGGGACTCCCCAAGAGACCCAGTACTTC. It codes for CASSQGLRGTPQETQYF.

This clonotype has only a few counts. The chain carries TRBV6-1 and TRBJ2-7; D is perhaps TRBD1 (6 bases). CDR1 and CDR2 (germline): MNHNS, SASEGT. With 7 bases removed from V and 2 bases from J, the gap between germline ends came to 18 bases. The CDR3 runs to 15 residues. CDR3 DNA: TGTGCCAGCAATTCCGTGGGCCAGGGGCCCTACGAGCAGTACTTC. Protein: CASNSVGQGPYEQYF.